The rows below give T cell receptor beta chains drawn from one sample of a study of blood T cells in healthy people across ages. Using its own MiXCR run on the 5' RACE reads, TCRdb lists one record per CDR3 protein. The data contain 1.5 million to 2 million distinct CDR3 sequences, 30% to 40% of them singletons. The sequencing input was blood. These receptors were taken from a woman in her twenties or thirties in good health. The conserved cysteine and the conserved F or W are not part of the CDR3 here.

V,CDR3
TRBV7-8,ASSLAGGQYYGYT
TRBV29-1,SVEDRQEAYT
TRBV29-1,SVAAGTGTF
TRBV9,ASSSNGEAGKLF
TRBV5-1,ASSLDLRTSADNEQF
TRBV29-1,VGGARDTQY
TRBV29-1,SVDPGTGLGYT
TRBV4-2,ASGQGQGQNEQF
TRBV6-2/TRBV6-3,ASVRGGEYNEQF
TRBV10-2,ASRSGLARGSEQF
TRBV20-1,SAIPLLAGGPDTQY
TRBV9,ASSDATGQGGPSSYNEQF
TRBV3-1,ASSPLRTTSGRIYNEQF
TRBV13,AVLNPTTSGRGEGEQF
TRBV9,ASSVEGLAGGRQETQY
TRBV6-1,ASSLNGVGYT
TRBV29-1,SVDTGVGSYNEQF
TRBV10-3,ATGRTNTGELF
TRBV9,ASSPLGGQAPEQF
TRBV15,ATSRELRSYEQY
TRBV15,ATSRVGNGPQH
TRBV21-1,ASSNRSGARESYEQY
TRBV4-2,ASSQEGSGLPDEQY
TRBV27,ASSLGLAGGLRYEQY
TRBV7-9,ASSSPRVSDSEQF
TRBV27,ASSSGTSGVSSQETQY
TRBV6-5,ASSYSTGEKYSNQPQH
TRBV7-2,ASSLIVSSSERF
TRBV30,ALRRDRSSIYGYT
TRBV12-3/TRBV12-4,ASSLSRVGGNQPQH
TRBV4-2,ASSQREVTSGQNEQF
TRBV27,ASSLWTGSNEQF
TRBV2,ASLKRLNTEAF
TRBV10-3,ATSDDIPMNTEAF
TRBV28,ASSFKQRGETQY
TRBV4-1,ASSQDLVTSVPNEKLF
TRBV6-1,ASSDISGTTDTQY
TRBV30,AWNTAGGEQY
TRBV18,ASSPQGKGEQY